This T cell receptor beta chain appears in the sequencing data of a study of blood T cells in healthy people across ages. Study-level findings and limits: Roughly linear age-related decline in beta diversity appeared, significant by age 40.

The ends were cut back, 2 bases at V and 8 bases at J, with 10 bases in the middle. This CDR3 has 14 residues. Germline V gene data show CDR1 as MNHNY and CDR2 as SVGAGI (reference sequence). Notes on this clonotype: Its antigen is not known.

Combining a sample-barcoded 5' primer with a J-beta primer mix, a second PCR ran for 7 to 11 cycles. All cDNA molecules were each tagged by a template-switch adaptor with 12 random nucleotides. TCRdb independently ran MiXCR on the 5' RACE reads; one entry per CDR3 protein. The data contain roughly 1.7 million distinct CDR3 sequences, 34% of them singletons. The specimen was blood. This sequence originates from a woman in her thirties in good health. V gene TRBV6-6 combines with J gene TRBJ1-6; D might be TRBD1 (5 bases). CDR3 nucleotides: TGTGCCAGCAGTTACGACAGTTCTTATTCACCCCTCCACTTT. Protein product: CASSYDSSYSPLHF.